These 18 T cell receptor beta chains were sequenced from one sample in a study of blood T cell repertoires in COVID-19. Using immunoSEQ multiplex PCR, the repertoire was profiled, and TCRdb retains in-frame clones only, with some absent. The sample has tens of thousands of clones, 75% to 90% seen once. The sample comprised peripheral blood. These receptors were taken from a man aged 50 to 60 with acute or convalescent COVID-19.

The rearrangement uses TRBV5-6 and TRBJ2-5; the D gene is possibly TRBD1 (6 bases). V gave up 2 bases and J gave up 5 bases, with 13 bases separating them. The germline V gene has CDR1 SGHDT and CDR2 YYEEEE. This CDR3 contains 14 residues. The CDR3 loop reads CASSLAQGWETQYF. In DNA form, the CDR3 reads TGTGCCAGCAGCTTAGCCCAGGGGTGGGAGACCCAGTACTTC.

The genes are TRBV18 and TRBJ1-6; 9 nucleotides line up with TRBD1. After removal of 0 bases from V and 4 bases from J, the junction contained 4 bases not matched to a gene. The CDR3 loop spans 17 amino acids. Germline V lookup: CDR1 KGHSH, CDR2 LQKENI. The CDR3 reads CASSPPGTGPYNSPLHF. Written as DNA, the CDR3 is TGTGCCAGCTCACCACCCGGGACAGGGCCTTATAATTCACCCCTCCACTTT.

The chain combines TRBV9 with TRBJ1-1; D is unclear. The CDR3 consists of 14 residues. CDR1 SGDLS and CDR2 YYNGEE come from the germline V gene. Trimming stripped 4 bases from V and 1 base from J, with 11 bases between. The CDR3 loop reads CASSPLSRNTEAFF. The DNA of the CDR3 is TGTGCCAGCAGCCCCTTATCCCGGAACACTGAAGCTTTCTTT.

The chain joins TRBV7-2 to TRBJ2-7; 11 bases match TRBD1. V dropped 4 bases and J dropped 4; count of bases not matched to a gene: 6. Germline lookup yields CDR1 SGHTA and CDR2 FQGNSA. CDR3 length equals 15 residues. CDR3 protein: CASSSDGTGGYEQYF. CDR3 bases: TGTGCCAGCAGCTCCGATGGGACAGGGGGTTACGAGCAGTACTTC. The full variable domain, its missing parts supplied by reference TRBV7-2 and TRBJ2-7, is GAGVSQSPSNKVTEKGKDVELRCDPISGHTALYWYRQSLGQGLEFLIYFQGNSAPDKSGLPSDRFSAERTGGSVSTLTIQRTQQEDSAVYLCASSSDGTGGYEQYFGPGTRLTVT.

This chain joins TRBV9 and TRBJ2-1; tentatively, D is TRBD1 (6 bases). CDR3 length: 15 residues. Germline loops: CDR1 SGDLS, CDR2 YYNGEE. Trimming pared 0 bases from V and 8 bases from J, leaving 15 bases between. CDR3 sequence (DNA): TGTGCCAGCAGCGTAGATATAAACAGGGCCCATGAGCAGTTCTTC. Translating it yields CASSVDINRAHEQFF.

The V gene is TRBV15, the J gene TRBJ2-7; TRBD1 might be the D (6 bases). The germline V and J ends were trimmed by 4 bases and 3 bases, with 16 bases remaining between them. This CDR3 is 15 amino acids long. Germline V lookup: CDR1 LNHNV, CDR2 YYDKDF (reference sequence). CDR3 protein: CATSIGIQGIYEQYF. The CDR3 region has the DNA TGTGCCACCAGCATAGGGATCCAGGGGATCTACGAGCAGTACTTC.

This chain uses TRBV6-1 with TRBJ2-3; no definite D call. With 1 base removed from V and 6 bases from J, the gap between germline ends came to 11 bases. There are 14 residues in the CDR3. Germline V gene sequence: CDR1 MNHNS, CDR2 SASEGT. CDR3 sequence (DNA): TGTGCCAGCAGTGAAGAGACAATATCGGATACGCAGTATTTT. Its protein is CASSEETISDTQYF.

This chain connects TRBV10-2 to TRBJ2-1, with 10 bases fitting TRBD2. The V segment lost 4 bases and the J segment 8 bases; nucleotides outside the gene matches: 17. Germline CDR1 WSHSY, CDR2 SAAADI. The CDR3 has 18 amino acids. The CDR3 coding sequence is TGCGCCAGCAGTGTACATCCCGGGACTAGCGCCAAATCGGATGAGCAGTTCTTC. It specifies CASSVHPGTSAKSDEQFF.

CDR3 DNA: TGTGCCAGCAGCTTCGGAGGGGCAGAGGGAGAGACCCAGTACTTC. Translated: CASSFGGAEGETQYF. The chain is built from TRBV7-9 and TRBJ2-5; TRBD2 might be the D (6 bases). The V end lost 3 bases, the J end lost 4 bases, and 15 bases lay between the germline ends. Germline CDR1 is SEHNR and CDR2 is FQNEAQ (reference sequence). CDR3 length: 15 amino acids.

J is TRBJ2-1 and V is TRBV18; 13 bases line up with TRBD2. Germline CDR1 reads KGHSH; CDR2 reads LQKENI. The CDR3 totals 16 residues. Trimming removed 4 bases from V and 6 bases from J; junction bases left unmatched: 6. The CDR3 region has the DNA TGTGCCAGCTCACAACAGGGACTAGCGGGGCTCAATGAGCAGTTCTTC. Amino acid sequence: CASSQQGLAGLNEQFF.

This clone was counted a single time. The gene calls are TRBV28 and TRBJ1-3; maybe TRBD1 (6 bases). The length of the CDR3 is 14 residues. Trimming left V 6 bases short and J 0 bases short, with 9 bases between. Germline CDR1 is MDHEN and CDR2 is SYDVKM. The DNA of the CDR3 is TGTGCCAGCAGGGACAGTCACTCTGGAAACACCATATATTTT. Amino acids: CASRDSHSGNTIYF.

The rearrangement links TRBV5-5 to TRBJ2-2, with 7 bases lining up with TRBD1. V shed 0 bases and J 6 bases; nucleotides not matched to a gene: 8. CDR3 length: 16 residues. Germline V lookup: CDR1 SGHKS, CDR2 YYEKEE (reference sequence). CDR3 sequence: CASSLAVDRVSGELFF. CDR3 DNA: TGTGCCAGCAGCTTGGCCGTCGACAGGGTCTCCGGGGAGCTGTTTTTT.

The chain combines TRBV6-5 with TRBJ2-7; D is perhaps TRBD1 (5 bases). V was pared by 2 bases and J by 2 bases, with 10 bases between. The CDR3 covers 14 residues. The germline CDR1 and CDR2 sequences are MNHEY and SVGAGI. CDR3 region: CASSYGAPTYEQYF. In DNA form, the CDR3 reads TGTGCCAGCAGTTACGGGGCACCGACCTACGAGCAGTACTTC.

This clone was recorded only once. This chain uses TRBV27 with TRBJ2-5; D is possibly TRBD2 (5 bases). The V end lost 2 bases, the J end lost 2 bases, and 9 bases lay between the germline ends. Germline V gives CDR1 MNHEY, CDR2 SMNVEV (reference sequence). The CDR3 length is 14 residues. CDR3 bases: TGTGCCAGCAGTTTAAGCGGTGTTCAAGAGACCCAGTACTTC. Protein sequence: CASSLSGVQETQYF.

The chain combines TRBV27 with TRBJ2-5; perhaps TRBD1 as D (5 bases). Germline CDR1 and CDR2: MNHEY and SMNVEV (reference sequence). V was trimmed by 8 bases and J by 2 bases, leaving 15 bases between them. The CDR3 runs to 14 residues. In DNA form, the CDR3 reads TGTGCCAGCGGATCAGACAGAATTCAAGAGACCCAGTACTTC. It encodes CASGSDRIQETQYF.

The V call is TRBV4-3, the J call TRBJ2-3; 11 nucleotides match TRBD2. V dropped 4 bases and J dropped 8; count of bases not matched to a gene: 11. The CDR3 has 16 amino acids. Germline V gene lookup returns CDR1 LGHNA and CDR2 YSLEER. Here the CDR3 reads CASSRILAGEGVTQYF. CDR3 nucleotides: TGCGCCAGCAGCCGAATACTAGCGGGGGAAGGCGTTACGCAGTATTTT.

This clone came up once. The chain carries TRBV30 and TRBJ2-1; 14 bases line up with TRBD2. The germline CDR1 and CDR2 sequences are GTSNPN and SVGIG (reference sequence). This CDR3 has 17 amino acids. After removal of 5 bases from V and 3 bases from J, the junction contained 9 bases not matched to a gene. CDR3 loop: CAWGEGLAGVFYNEQFF. In DNA, the CDR3 is TGTGCCTGGGGCGAGGGACTAGCGGGAGTCTTCTACAATGAGCAGTTCTTC.

The V call is TRBV27, the J call TRBJ2-7; 9 positions agree with TRBD1. CDR1 MNHEY and CDR2 SMNVEV come from the germline V gene (reference sequence). The CDR3 runs to 15 residues. V was clipped by 4 bases and J by 1 base; unmatched bases: 5. The CDR3 nucleotides are TGTGCCAGCAGTTCACAGGGGGCTTTATCCTACGAGCAGTACTTC. It encodes CASSSQGALSYEQYF.